The entry below gives a single T cell receptor (beta chain) sequence along with its context. Its antigen is not identified. These data originate in a study of shared clonotypes between healthy human individuals. An assay was performed, and its level was deep. Assay: immunoSEQ multiplex PCR; the TCRdb copy retains only in-frame clones and omits some. Of around 1 million clones in the sample, over 60% were seen once. Study results and caveats: Among donors, clonotype sharing was expected to be affected by sequencing depth.

The receptor was derived from a young man in good health. Material: memory CD4+ T cells sorted from blood. Noted subset: CD45RA-negative fraction.

CDR3 bases: TGTGCCTGGAGATACACAGATACGCAGTATTTT. As protein: CAWRYTDTQYF. V and J are TRBV30 and TRBJ2-3; no clear D. Trimming took off 3 bases at V and 2 bases at J, with 3 bases between the two ends. CDR3 length: 11 amino acids. CDR1 is GTSNPN, CDR2 SVGIG, per germline (reference sequence).